These T cell receptor beta chains were read from a single sample in a study of shared clonotypes between healthy human individuals. Clones were read by immunoSEQ multiplex PCR, and TCRdb kept only the in-frame ones, dropping some. The sample contains 850,000 to 1,200,000 clones, 75% of which appear only once. The specimen sequenced was memory CD4+ T cells sorted from blood. All receptors derive from a man younger than 35 in good health. Each CDR3 is given with its conserved first and last residue. D genes are given only for firm matches. Clone size appears in some rows only: once, few, many, or a class for an expanded clone.

clone size: -
CDR3 length: 15
V gene: TRBV9
J gene: TRBJ1-6
D gene: -
CDR3 DNA: TGTGCCAGCAGCGTAGGACTTGGGCGGTCCGAGACCCTCCACTTT
CDR3 protein: CASSVGLGRSETLHF

clone size: -
CDR3 length: 14
V gene: TRBV5-1
J gene: TRBJ1-5
D gene: TRBD1
CDR3 DNA: TGCGCCAGCAGCTTGGGGACAGGGGTTCAGCCCCAGCATTTT
CDR3 protein: CASSLGTGVQPQHF

clone size: few
CDR3 length: 15
V gene: TRBV6-5
J gene: TRBJ2-6
D gene: -
CDR3 DNA: TGTGCCAGCCTGACAGTCCGCTCTGGGGCCAACGTCCTGACTTTC
CDR3 protein: CASLTVRSGANVLTF

clone size: -
CDR3 length: 12
V gene: TRBV30
J gene: TRBJ1-3
D gene: -
CDR3 DNA: TGTGCCTGGAGTGCCTGGGGAAACACCATATATTTT
CDR3 protein: CAWSAWGNTIYF

clone size: -
CDR3 length: 10
V gene: TRBV20-1
J gene: TRBJ2-3
D gene: -
CDR3 DNA: TGCAGTGCTTCCACAGATACGCAGTATTTT
CDR3 protein: CSASTDTQYF

clone size: once
CDR3 length: 16
V gene: TRBV5-1
J gene: TRBJ1-2
D gene: TRBD1
CDR3 DNA: TGCGCCAGCAGCTTGGATGAACAGGGGGCGCGGTATGGCTACACCTTC
CDR3 protein: CASSLDEQGARYGYTF

clone size: many
CDR3 length: 14
V gene: TRBV11-3
J gene: TRBJ1-1
D gene: -
CDR3 DNA: TGTGCCAGCAGCCCGTACGGGGAGAGCACTGAAGCTTTCTTT
CDR3 protein: CASSPYGESTEAFF

clone size: -
CDR3 length: 15
V gene: TRBV19
J gene: TRBJ1-5
D gene: TRBD1
CDR3 DNA: TGTGCCTCGTTGGGGACAGGGGTAGGGAATCAGCCCCAGCATTTT
CDR3 protein: CASLGTGVGNQPQHF

clone size: few
CDR3 length: 13
V gene: TRBV15
J gene: TRBJ1-2
D gene: TRBD1
CDR3 DNA: TGTGCCACCAGCAGGGAAGACAGGGGAGGCTACACCTTC
CDR3 protein: CATSREDRGGYTF

clone size: -
CDR3 length: 18
V gene: TRBV11-2
J gene: TRBJ1-3
D gene: TRBD1
CDR3 DNA: TGTGCCAGCAGCTCCATACAAGGACAGGAGCACTCTGGAAACACCATATATTTT
CDR3 protein: CASSSIQGQEHSGNTIYF